One sample yielded the 9 T cell receptor beta chains listed below, sequenced in a study of early T cells in non-severe SARS-CoV-2 infection. MiXCR, applied by TCRdb to the 5' RACE reads, yields one record per CDR3 protein. The sample has approximately 99,000 distinct CDR3 sequences, roughly 12% seen once. Sequenced: whole blood. The receptors derive from an adult who was a healthcare worker with PCR-confirmed SARS-CoV-2 infection or an uninfected control (not recorded which).

The chain couples TRBV3-1 to TRBJ1-5; TRBD1 might be the D (6 bases). Germline V gene lookup returns CDR1 LGHDT and CDR2 YNNKEL (reference sequence). The V and J ends lost 2 bases and 9 bases respectively, with 23 bases between them. This CDR3 region has 17 residues. DNA for the CDR3: TGTGCCAGCAGCCAAAAGAGTATGGACAGTCCAGGAGTGCCCCAGCATTTT. Translating gives CASSQKSMDSPGVPQHF.

This clonotype was counted at least ten times. The CDR3 reads CASSRGQGFYEQYF. As DNA, the CDR3 is TGTGCCTCCTCGCGGGGACAGGGGTTCTACGAGCAGTACTTC. The rearrangement uses TRBV10-3 and TRBJ2-7; 10 bases fit TRBD1. The CDR3 consists of 14 residues. Unmatched junction bases numbered 10, after V lost 11 bases and J lost 3 bases. Germline loops: CDR1 ENHRY, CDR2 SYGVKD.

The rearrangement joins TRBV29-1 to TRBJ2-5, with D perhaps matching TRBD1 (6 bases). CDR1 is SQVTM and CDR2 is ANQGSEA in the germline V gene. The V gene lost 6 bases and the J gene lost 6 bases, with 11 bases spanning the gap. This CDR3 region has 11 residues. This chain's CDR3 is CSVARGQTQYF. The CDR3 DNA is TGCAGCGTCGCCAGGGGTCAGACCCAGTACTTC.

This clonotype was picked up a small number of times. The rearrangement joins TRBV20-1 to TRBJ2-5; 11 positions agree with TRBD1. This CDR3 is 13 amino acids long. Germline CDR1 and CDR2: DFQATT and SNEGSKA (reference sequence). The V segment lost 5 bases and the J segment 5 bases; nucleotides outside the gene matches: 4. The CDR3 sequence: CSAGQGAQETQYF. CDR3 DNA: TGCAGTGCTGGACAGGGGGCGCAGGAGACCCAGTACTTC.

Ten or more counts support this clonotype. This chain uses TRBV5-5 with TRBJ1-2; no definite D call. Germline V lookup: CDR1 SGHKS, CDR2 YYEKEE (reference sequence). Trimming took 0 bases from V and 4 from J, leaving 7 bases between them. The CDR3 is made up of 13 amino acids. The CDR3 sequence is CASSLAGGYGYTF. The CDR3 bases are TGTGCCAGCAGCTTGGCAGGAGGCTATGGCTACACCTTC.

This clonotype has at least ten counts. The rearrangement joins TRBV2 to TRBJ1-1; D gene unclear. This CDR3 is 15 amino acids long. From germline, CDR1 is SNHLY and CDR2 FYNNEI. V shed 3 bases and J shed 5 bases, with 16 bases lying between them. The CDR3 nucleotides read TGTGCCAGCAGTGAGAGAGGAGGAAGGCAAACTGAAGCTTTCTTT. Its translation is CASSERGGRQTEAFF. The complete variable domain, with remaining parts taken from reference TRBV2 and TRBJ1-1, reads EPEVTQTPSHQVTQMGQEVILRCVPISNHLYFYWYRQILGQKVEFLVSFYNNEISEKSEIFDDQFSVERPDGSNFTLKIRSTKLEDSAMYFCASSERGGRQTEAFFGQGTRLTVV.

V is TRBV28 and J is TRBJ2-4; D is possibly TRBD2 (6 bases). Trimming removed 3 bases from V and 6 bases from J, with 9 bases in between. CDR1 is MDHEN and CDR2 is SYDVKM in the germline V gene. The CDR3 is made up of 13 amino acids. This CDR3 is CASSFPGLNIQYF. As DNA, the CDR3 is TGTGCCAGCAGTTTCCCGGGACTAAACATTCAGTACTTC.

This clonotype was picked up many times. The V and J genes are TRBV7-6 and TRBJ2-1; D may be TRBD1 (5 bases). CDR3 length: 17 amino acids. Trimming stripped 1 base from V and 5 bases from J, with 18 bases between. Germline assignment: CDR1 SGHVS and CDR2 FNYEAQ. The CDR3 nucleotides read TGTGCCAGCAGCTTAGACCCTGACAGTCCGTTTAACAATGAGCAGTTCTTC. This translates into CASSLDPDSPFNNEQFF.

This clonotype has ten or more counts. V gene TRBV15 combines with J gene TRBJ1-5; D uncertain. This CDR3 spans 16 amino acids. The germline V and J ends were trimmed by 0 bases and 0 bases, with 9 bases remaining between them. Germline values: CDR1 LNHNV, CDR2 YYDKDF (reference sequence). The CDR3: CATSRDKGNSNQPQHF. In DNA form, the CDR3 reads TGTGCCACCAGCAGAGATAAAGGGAATAGCAATCAGCCCCAGCATTTT.